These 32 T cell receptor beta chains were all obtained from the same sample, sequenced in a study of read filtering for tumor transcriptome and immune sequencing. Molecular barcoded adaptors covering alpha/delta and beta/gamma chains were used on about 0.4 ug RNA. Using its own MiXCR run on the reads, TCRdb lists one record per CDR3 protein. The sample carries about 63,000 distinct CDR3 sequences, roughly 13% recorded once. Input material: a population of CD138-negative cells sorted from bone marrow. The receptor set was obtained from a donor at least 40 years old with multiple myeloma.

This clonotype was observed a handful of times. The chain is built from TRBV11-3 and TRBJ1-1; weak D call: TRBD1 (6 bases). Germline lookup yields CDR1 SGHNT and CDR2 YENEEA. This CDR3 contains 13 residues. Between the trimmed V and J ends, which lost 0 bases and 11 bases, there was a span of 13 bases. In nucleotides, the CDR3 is TGTGCCAGCAGCTTAGATCATCCAGGGGAGGCTTTCTTT. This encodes CASSLDHPGEAFF.

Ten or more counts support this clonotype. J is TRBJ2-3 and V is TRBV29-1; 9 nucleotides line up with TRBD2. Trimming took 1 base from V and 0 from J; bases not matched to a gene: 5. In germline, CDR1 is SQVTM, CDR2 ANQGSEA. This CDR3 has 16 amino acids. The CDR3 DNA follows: TGCAGCGTTGAAGTGGATAGCGGGAGAAGCACAGATACGCAGTATTTT. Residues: CSVEVDSGRSTDTQYF.

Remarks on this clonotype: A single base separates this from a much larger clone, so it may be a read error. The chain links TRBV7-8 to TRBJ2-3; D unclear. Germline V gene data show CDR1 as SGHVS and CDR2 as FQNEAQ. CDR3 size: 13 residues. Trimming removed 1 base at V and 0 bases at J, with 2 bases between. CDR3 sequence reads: CASSLVSTDTQYF. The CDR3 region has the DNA TGTGCCAGCAGCTTAGTTAGCACAGATACGCAGTATTTT.

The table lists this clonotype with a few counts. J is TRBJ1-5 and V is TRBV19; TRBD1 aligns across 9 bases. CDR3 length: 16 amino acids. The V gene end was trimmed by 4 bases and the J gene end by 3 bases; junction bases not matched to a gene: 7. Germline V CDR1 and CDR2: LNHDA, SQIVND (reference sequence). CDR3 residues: CASSTPGQGHNQPQHF. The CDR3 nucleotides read TGTGCCAGTAGTACCCCGGGACAGGGCCACAATCAGCCCCAGCATTTT.

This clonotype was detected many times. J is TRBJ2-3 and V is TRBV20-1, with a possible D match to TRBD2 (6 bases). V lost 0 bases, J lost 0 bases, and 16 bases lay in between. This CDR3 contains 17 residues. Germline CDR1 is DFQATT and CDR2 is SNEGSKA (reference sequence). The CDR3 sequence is CSARDLRRGGSTDTQYF. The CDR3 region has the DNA TGCAGTGCTAGAGATCTACGGAGGGGAGGCAGCACAGATACGCAGTATTTT.

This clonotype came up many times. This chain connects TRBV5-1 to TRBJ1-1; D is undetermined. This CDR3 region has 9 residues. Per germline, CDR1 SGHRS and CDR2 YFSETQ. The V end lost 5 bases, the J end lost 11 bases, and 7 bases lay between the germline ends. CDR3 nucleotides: TGCGCCAGCAGACCGAGGGCTTTCTTT. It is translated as CASRPRAFF. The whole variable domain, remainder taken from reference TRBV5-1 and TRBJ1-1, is KAGVTQTPRYLIKTRGQQVTLSCSPISGHRSVSWYQQTPGQGLQFLFEYFSETQRNKGNFPGRFSGRQFSNSRSEMNVSTLELGDSALYLCASRPRAFFGQGTRLTVV.

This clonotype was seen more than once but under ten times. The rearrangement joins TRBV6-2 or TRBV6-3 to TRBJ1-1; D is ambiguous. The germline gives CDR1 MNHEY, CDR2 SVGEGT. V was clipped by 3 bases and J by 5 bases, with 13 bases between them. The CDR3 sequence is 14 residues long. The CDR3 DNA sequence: TGTGCCAGCAGTTATCTTTCTGCTGGTACTGAAGCTTTCTTT. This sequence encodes CASSYLSAGTEAFF.

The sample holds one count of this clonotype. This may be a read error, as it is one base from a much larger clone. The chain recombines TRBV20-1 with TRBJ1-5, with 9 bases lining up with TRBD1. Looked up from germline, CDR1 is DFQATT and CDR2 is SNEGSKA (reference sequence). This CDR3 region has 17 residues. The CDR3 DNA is TGCAGTTTTACCGGGACAGGGAGAAGGTATAGCAATCGGCCCCAGCATTTT. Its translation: CSFTGTGRRYSNRPQHF.

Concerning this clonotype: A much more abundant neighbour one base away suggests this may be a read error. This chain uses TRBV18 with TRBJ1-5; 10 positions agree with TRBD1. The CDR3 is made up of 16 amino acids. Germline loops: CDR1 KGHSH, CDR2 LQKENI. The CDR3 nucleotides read TGTGTCAGCTCACAGGGACAGGGGCAACACGATCAGCCCCAGCATTTT. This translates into CVSSQGQGQHDQPQHF.

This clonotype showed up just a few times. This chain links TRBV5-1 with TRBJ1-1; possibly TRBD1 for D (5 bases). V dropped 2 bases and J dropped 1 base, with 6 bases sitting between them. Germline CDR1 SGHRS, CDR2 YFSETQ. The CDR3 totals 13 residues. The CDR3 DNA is TGCGCCAGCAGCTTTACAGGGAACACTGAAGCTTTCTTT. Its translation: CASSFTGNTEAFF. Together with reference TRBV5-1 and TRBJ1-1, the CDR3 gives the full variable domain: KAGVTQTPRYLIKTRGQQVTLSCSPISGHRSVSWYQQTPGQGLQFLFEYFSETQRNKGNFPGRFSGRQFSNSRSEMNVSTLELGDSALYLCASSFTGNTEAFFGQGTRLTVV.

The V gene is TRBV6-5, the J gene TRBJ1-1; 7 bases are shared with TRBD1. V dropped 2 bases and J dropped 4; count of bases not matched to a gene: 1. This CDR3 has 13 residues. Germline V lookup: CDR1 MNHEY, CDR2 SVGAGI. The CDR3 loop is CASSYNRGTEAFF. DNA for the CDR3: TGTGCCAGCAGTTACAACAGGGGCACTGAAGCTTTCTTT.

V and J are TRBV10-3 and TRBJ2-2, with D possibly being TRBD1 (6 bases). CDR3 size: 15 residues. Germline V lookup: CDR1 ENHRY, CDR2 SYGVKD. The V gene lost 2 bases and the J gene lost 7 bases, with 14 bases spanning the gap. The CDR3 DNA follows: TGTGCCATCAGTGAGCCCGACAGGAAGGTCGGGGAGCTGTTTTTT. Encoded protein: CAISEPDRKVGELFF.

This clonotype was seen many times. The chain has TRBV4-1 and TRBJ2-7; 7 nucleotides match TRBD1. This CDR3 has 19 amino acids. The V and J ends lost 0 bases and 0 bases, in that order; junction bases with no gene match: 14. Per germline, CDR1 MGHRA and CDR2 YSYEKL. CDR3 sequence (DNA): TGCGCCAGCAGCCAAGATCTGGGACAGATAAGCTTCAACTCCTACGAGCAGTACTTC. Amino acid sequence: CASSQDLGQISFNSYEQYF.

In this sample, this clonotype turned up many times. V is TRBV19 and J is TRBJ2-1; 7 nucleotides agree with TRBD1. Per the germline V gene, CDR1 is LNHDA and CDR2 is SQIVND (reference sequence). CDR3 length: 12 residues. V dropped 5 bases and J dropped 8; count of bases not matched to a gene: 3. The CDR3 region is CASSPTGDEQFF. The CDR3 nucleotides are TGTGCCAGTAGTCCCACAGGGGATGAGCAGTTCTTC.

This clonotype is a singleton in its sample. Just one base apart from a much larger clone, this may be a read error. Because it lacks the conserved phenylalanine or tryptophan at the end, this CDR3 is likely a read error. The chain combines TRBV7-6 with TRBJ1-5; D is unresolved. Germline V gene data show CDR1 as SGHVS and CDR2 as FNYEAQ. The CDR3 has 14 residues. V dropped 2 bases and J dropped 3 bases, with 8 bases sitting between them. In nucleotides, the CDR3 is TGTGCCAGCAGCTTACTAGGATTCAATCAGCCCCAGCATTCT. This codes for CASSLLGFNQPQHS.

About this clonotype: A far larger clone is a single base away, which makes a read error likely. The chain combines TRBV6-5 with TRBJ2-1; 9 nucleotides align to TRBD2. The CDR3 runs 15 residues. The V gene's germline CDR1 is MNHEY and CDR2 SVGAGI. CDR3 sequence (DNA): TGTGCCAGCATCCCCGAGCGGGAGGTCTACAATGGGCAGTTCTTC. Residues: CASIPEREVYNGQFF.

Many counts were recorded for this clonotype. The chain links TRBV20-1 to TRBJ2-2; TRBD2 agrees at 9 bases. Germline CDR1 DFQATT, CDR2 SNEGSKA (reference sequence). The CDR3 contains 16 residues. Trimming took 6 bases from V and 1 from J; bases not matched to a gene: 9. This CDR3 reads CSATPLAGLNTGELFF. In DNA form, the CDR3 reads TGCAGTGCCACCCCACTAGCGGGCCTGAACACCGGGGAGCTGTTTTTT.

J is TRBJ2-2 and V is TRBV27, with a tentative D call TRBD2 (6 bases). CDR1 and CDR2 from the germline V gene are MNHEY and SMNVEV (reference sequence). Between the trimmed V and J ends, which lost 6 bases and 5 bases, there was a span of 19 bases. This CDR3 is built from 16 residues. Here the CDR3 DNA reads TGTGCCAGCAGCGGGGTCAGTAGTGGAGGGACCGGGGAGCTGTTTTTT. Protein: CASSGVSSGGTGELFF.

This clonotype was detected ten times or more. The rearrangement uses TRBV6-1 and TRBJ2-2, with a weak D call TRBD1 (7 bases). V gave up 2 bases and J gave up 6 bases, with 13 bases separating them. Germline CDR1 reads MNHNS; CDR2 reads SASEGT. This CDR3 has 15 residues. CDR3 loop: CASSERSRGAGELFF. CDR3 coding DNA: TGTGCCAGCAGTGAACGTTCCAGGGGGGCCGGGGAGCTGTTTTTT.

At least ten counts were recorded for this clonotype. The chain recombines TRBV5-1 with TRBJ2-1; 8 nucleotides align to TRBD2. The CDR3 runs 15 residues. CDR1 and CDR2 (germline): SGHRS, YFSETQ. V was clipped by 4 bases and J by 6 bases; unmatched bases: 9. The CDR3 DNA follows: TGCGCCAGCAGCAACGCCCTTAGCGGGGCCAATGAGCAGTTCTTC. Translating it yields CASSNALSGANEQFF. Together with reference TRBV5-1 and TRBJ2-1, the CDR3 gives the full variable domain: KAGVTQTPRYLIKTRGQQVTLSCSPISGHRSVSWYQQTPGQGLQFLFEYFSETQRNKGNFPGRFSGRQFSNSRSEMNVSTLELGDSALYLCASSNALSGANEQFFGPGTRLTVL.

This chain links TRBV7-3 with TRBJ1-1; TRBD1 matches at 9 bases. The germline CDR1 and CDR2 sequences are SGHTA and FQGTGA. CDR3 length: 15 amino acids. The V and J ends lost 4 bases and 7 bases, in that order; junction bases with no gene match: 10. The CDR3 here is CASSSNGGQGFEAFF. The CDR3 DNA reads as TGTGCCAGCAGCTCGAATGGGGGACAGGGTTTTGAAGCTTTCTTT.

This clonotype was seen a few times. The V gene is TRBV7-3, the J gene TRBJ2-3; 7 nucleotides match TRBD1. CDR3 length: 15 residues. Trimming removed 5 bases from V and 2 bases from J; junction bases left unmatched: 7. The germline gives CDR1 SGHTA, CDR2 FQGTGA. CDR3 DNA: TGTGCCAGCAGCGACTTCGACAGGGACACAGATACGCAGTATTTT. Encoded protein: CASSDFDRDTDTQYF.

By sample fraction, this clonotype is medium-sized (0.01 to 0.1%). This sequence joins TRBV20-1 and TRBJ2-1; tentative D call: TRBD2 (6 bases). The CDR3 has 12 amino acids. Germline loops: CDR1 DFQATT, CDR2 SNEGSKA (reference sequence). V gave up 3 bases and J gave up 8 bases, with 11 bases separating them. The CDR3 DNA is TGCAGTGCTAGGGCGGGGTCCCATGAGCAGTTCTTC. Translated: CSARAGSHEQFF.

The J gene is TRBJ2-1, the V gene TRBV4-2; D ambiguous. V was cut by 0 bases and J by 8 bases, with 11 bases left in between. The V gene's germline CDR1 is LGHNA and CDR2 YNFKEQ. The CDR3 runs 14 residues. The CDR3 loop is CASSQDFGDDEQFF. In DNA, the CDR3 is TGTGCCAGCAGCCAAGATTTTGGCGACGATGAGCAGTTCTTC.

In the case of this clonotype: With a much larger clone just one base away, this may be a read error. CDR3 in DNA: TGTGCCATGGGGCAGACGAACAATGAGCAGCTCTTC. The encoded protein is CAMGQTNNEQLF. The chain recombines TRBV10-3 with TRBJ2-1, with D possibly TRBD1 on 5 matching bases. CDR3 length equals 12 residues. Germline CDR1 is ENHRY and CDR2 is SYGVKD.

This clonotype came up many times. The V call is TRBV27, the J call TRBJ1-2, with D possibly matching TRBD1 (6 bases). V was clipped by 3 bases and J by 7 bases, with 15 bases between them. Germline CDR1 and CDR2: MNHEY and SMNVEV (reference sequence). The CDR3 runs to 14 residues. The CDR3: CASSLVPLQGGYTF. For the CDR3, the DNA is TGTGCCAGCAGTTTGGTCCCTTTACAGGGTGGCTACACCTTC.

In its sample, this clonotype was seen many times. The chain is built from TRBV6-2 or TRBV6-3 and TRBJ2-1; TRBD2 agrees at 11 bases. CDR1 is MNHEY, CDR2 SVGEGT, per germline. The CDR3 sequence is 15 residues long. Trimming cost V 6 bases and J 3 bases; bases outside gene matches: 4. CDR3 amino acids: CASRHTSGGYNEQFF. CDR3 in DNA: TGTGCCAGCAGGCACACTAGCGGGGGCTACAATGAGCAGTTCTTC.

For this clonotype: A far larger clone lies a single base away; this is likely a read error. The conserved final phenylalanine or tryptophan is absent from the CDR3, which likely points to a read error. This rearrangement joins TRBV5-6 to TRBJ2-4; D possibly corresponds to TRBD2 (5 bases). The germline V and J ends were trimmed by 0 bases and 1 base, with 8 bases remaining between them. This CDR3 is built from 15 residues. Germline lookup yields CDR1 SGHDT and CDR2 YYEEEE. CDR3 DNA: TGTGCCAGCAGCTTGGGGACTGTCGCCAAAAACATTCAGTACCTC. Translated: CASSLGTVAKNIQYL.

CDR3 in amino acids: CARTGSSYEQYF. In DNA form, the CDR3 reads TGTGCTAGGACAGGGAGCTCCTACGAGCAGTACTTC. The rearrangement uses TRBV30 and TRBJ2-7, with 8 nucleotides matching TRBD1. This CDR3 has 12 residues. CDR1 is GTSNPN and CDR2 is SVGIG in the germline V gene (reference sequence).

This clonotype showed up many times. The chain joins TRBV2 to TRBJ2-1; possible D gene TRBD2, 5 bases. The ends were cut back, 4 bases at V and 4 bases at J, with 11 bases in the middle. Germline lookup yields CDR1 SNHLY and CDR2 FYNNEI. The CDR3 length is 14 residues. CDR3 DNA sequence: TGTGCCAGCAGTGGGACTCCGGGGTACAATGAGCAGTTCTTC. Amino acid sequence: CASSGTPGYNEQFF.

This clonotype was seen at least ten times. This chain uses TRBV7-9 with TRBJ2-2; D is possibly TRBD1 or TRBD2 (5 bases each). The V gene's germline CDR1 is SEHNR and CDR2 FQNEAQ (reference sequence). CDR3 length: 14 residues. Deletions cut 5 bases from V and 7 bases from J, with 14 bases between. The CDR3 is CASSRDLPIGELFF. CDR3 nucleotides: TGTGCCAGCAGCCGGGACCTTCCTATCGGGGAGCTGTTTTTT. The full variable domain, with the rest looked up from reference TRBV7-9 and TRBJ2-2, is DTGVSQNPRHKITKRGQNVTFRCDPISEHNRLYWYRQTLGQGPEFLTYFQNEAQLEKSRLLSDRFSAERPKGSFSTLEIQRTEQGDSAMYLCASSRDLPIGELFFGEGSRLTVL.

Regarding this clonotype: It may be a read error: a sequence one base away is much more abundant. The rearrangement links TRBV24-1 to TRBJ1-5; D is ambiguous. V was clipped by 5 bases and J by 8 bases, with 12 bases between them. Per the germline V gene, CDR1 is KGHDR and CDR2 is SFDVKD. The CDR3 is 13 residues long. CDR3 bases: TGTGCCACCAGTGCGTGGCACTCTAAGCCCCAGCATTTT. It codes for CATSAWHSKPQHF.